The source of this T cell receptor (beta chain) is a study of T-cell reconstitution after alpha-beta-depleted transplantation in children. For TCRbeta, the library was prepared with unique molecular identifiers. Via MiXCR, TCRdb re-called the PCR reads, giving one row per CDR3 protein. This table has approximately 640,000 distinct CDR3 sequences, around a sixth appearing once. This clonotype was recorded many times. This sample comprised PBMCs from the stem cell graft donor, obtained from the stem cell graft. The clonotype comes from a human donor who donated a stem cell graft to a child with acute myeloid leukemia.

The CDR3 reads CSAPLSTEAFF. The CDR3 region has the DNA TGCAGTGCTCCCCTATCTACTGAAGCTTTCTTT. This rearrangement joins TRBV20-1 to TRBJ1-1; no firm D call. The germline gives CDR1 DFQATT, CDR2 SNEGSKA (reference sequence). The length of the CDR3 is 11 residues. V lost 5 bases to trimming and J lost 5 bases, with 9 bases between them.